These 3 T cell receptor beta chains share one sample of origin, sequenced in a study of T cells in Graves' hyperthyroidism and ophthalmopathy. RNA transcripts were the template for amplifying TCR beta CDR3 regions. HTBI primers drove first-round RT-PCR of the TCR CDR3. TCRdb redid the calling of the multiplex PCR reads with MiXCR, one entry per CDR3 protein. The data contain some 740,000 distinct CDR3 sequences, about 15% of them singletons. The sample taken for sequencing was blood. The receptors were gathered from a woman aged 18-30 years with Graves' hyperthyroidism.

This chain connects TRBV19 to TRBJ1-5; perhaps TRBD1 as D (6 bases). The CDR3 is made up of 14 amino acids. Trimming shortened V by 2 bases and J by 7 bases, and 12 bases separated the two germline ends. The V gene's germline CDR1 is LNHDA and CDR2 SQIVND (reference sequence). CDR3: CASSIRGRGQPQHF. CDR3 DNA sequence: TGTGCCAGTAGTATAAGGGGCAGGGGCCAGCCCCAGCATTTT.

This clonotype was seen ten or more times. V is TRBV10-3 and J is TRBJ2-3; TRBD1 aligns across 8 bases. The CDR3 sequence is 15 residues long. CDR1 and CDR2 (germline): ENHRY, SYGVKD. The V gene end was trimmed by 6 bases and the J gene end by 3 bases; junction bases not matched to a gene: 8. The CDR3 DNA sequence: TGTGCCATCAGCCCCGGACAGGGTGTGACAGATACGCAGTATTTT. Translating it yields CAISPGQGVTDTQYF.

This clonotype has at least ten counts. This chain joins TRBV14 and TRBJ2-1; 7 nucleotides align to TRBD2. V dropped 7 bases and J dropped 9; count of bases not matched to a gene: 18. Germline CDR1 is SGHDN and CDR2 is FVKESK. There are 16 residues in the CDR3. CDR3: CASTPGTTIVLSEQFF. CDR3 in DNA: TGTGCCAGCACTCCCGGGACTACCATCGTCCTGAGTGAGCAGTTCTTC.